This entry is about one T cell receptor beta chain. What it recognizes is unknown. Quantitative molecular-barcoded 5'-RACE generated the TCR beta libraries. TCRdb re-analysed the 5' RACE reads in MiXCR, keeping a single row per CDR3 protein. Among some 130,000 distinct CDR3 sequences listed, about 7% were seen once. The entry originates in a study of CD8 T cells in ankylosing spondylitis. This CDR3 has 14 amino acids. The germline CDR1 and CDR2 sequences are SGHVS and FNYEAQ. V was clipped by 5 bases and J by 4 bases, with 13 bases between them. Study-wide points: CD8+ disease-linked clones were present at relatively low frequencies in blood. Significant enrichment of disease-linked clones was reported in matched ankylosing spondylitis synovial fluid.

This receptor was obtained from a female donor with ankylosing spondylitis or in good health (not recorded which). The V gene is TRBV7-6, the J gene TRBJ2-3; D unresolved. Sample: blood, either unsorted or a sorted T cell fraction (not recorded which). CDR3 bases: TGTGCCAGCAGCCGCTCGCCTATGGCAGATACGCAGTATTTT. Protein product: CASSRSPMADTQYF.